One and the same sample provided the 21 T cell receptor beta chains below, sequenced in a study of blood T cell repertoires in COVID-19. Here immunoSEQ multiplex PCR was the method, and the copy in TCRdb shows in-frame clones only, minus some. Of 200,000 to 250,000 clones listed, about four fifths are singletons. Sequencing was carried out using PBMCs or T cells enriched from blood (not recorded which). These receptors all come from a woman between 40 and 50 years old with acute COVID-19.

The chain links TRBV6-5 to TRBJ2-7; D is possibly TRBD2 (6 bases). CDR1 and CDR2 from the germline V gene are MNHEY and SVGAGI. The V and J ends lost 5 bases and 5 bases respectively, with 16 bases between them. The CDR3 sequence is 14 residues long. CDR3 protein: CASSTGLPIHEQYF. The CDR3 region has the DNA TGTGCCAGCAGTACGGGACTCCCCATCCACGAGCAGTACTTC.

This chain connects TRBV5-5 to TRBJ2-3, with D unclear. The CDR3 contains 16 residues. The V end was cut by 2 bases, the J end by 2 bases, with 15 bases between. CDR1 is SGHKS, CDR2 YYEKEE, per germline (reference sequence). CDR3 in DNA: TGTGCCAGCAGCTTTGGGCCGACCCAGCACACAGATACGCAGTATTTT. Its protein is CASSFGPTQHTDTQYF.

In its sample, this clone was seen a few times. The chain employs TRBV19 and TRBJ2-2, with a tentative D call TRBD2 (6 bases). Trimming stripped 7 bases from V and 4 bases from J, with 16 bases between. This CDR3 has 15 residues. CDR1 is LNHDA, CDR2 SQIVND, per germline (reference sequence). CDR3 coding DNA: TGTGCCAGTACCGAAGACGGAGGGTGCACCGGGGAGCTGTTTTTT. The encoded protein is CASTEDGGCTGELFF.

CDR3 sequence: CSASKEGTYSNQPQHF. The CDR3 coding sequence is TGCAGTGCTAGTAAGGAGGGGACCTATAGCAATCAGCCCCAGCATTTT. The chain uses TRBV20-1 and TRBJ1-5, with a weak D call TRBD1 (5 bases). This CDR3 is built from 16 residues. V was trimmed by 3 bases and J by 0 bases, leaving 15 bases between them. Per germline, CDR1 DFQATT and CDR2 SNEGSKA (reference sequence).

In its sample, this clone was seen once. The chain uses TRBV27 and TRBJ2-4; D may be TRBD1 (5 bases). The CDR3 extends over 15 amino acids. CDR1 MNHEY and CDR2 SMNVEV come from the germline V gene (reference sequence). With 4 bases removed from V and 8 bases from J, the gap between germline ends came to 18 bases. The CDR3 sequence is CASSSQGVVSYIQYF. The CDR3 nucleotides read TGTGCCAGCAGTTCCCAGGGCGTGGTTTCTTACATTCAGTACTTC.

Only one count was recorded for this clone. The gene calls are TRBV29-1 and TRBJ2-1; 13 bases are a match to TRBD2. Per germline, CDR1 SQVTM and CDR2 ANQGSEA. Trimming cost V 7 bases and J 9 bases; bases outside gene matches: 12. This CDR3 is 15 amino acids long. The CDR3 is CSAVHTSGGAGEQFF. The CDR3, as DNA: TGCAGCGCCGTCCATACTAGCGGGGGGGCCGGTGAGCAGTTCTTC.

The gene calls are TRBV5-1 and TRBJ2-3; perhaps TRBD1 as D (5 bases). Germline V gives CDR1 SGHRS, CDR2 YFSETQ. The CDR3 contains 16 residues. Between the trimmed V and J ends, which lost 1 base and 0 bases, there was a span of 12 bases. The CDR3 coding sequence is TGCGCCAGCAGCTTGAGACAGAGTAGTAGCACAGATACGCAGTATTTT. Residues: CASSLRQSSSTDTQYF.

This chain uses TRBV5-1 with TRBJ2-7, with D hard to call. The length of the CDR3 is 14 residues. Germline V lookup: CDR1 SGHRS, CDR2 YFSETQ. Trimming removed 0 bases at V and 0 bases at J, with 7 bases between. CDR3 bases: TGCGCCAGCAGCTTGGTTGCGGCCTCCTACGAGCAGTACTTC. As protein: CASSLVAASYEQYF.

The chain uses TRBV29-1 and TRBJ2-2; 10 bases align to TRBD2. Trimming took 7 bases from V and 6 from J; bases not matched to a gene: 5. The germline gives CDR1 SQVTM, CDR2 ANQGSEA. This CDR3 comprises 13 residues. The CDR3 region is CSAGTSAAGELFF. The CDR3 nucleotides read TGCAGCGCTGGGACTAGCGCGGCCGGGGAGCTGTTTTTT.

This rearrangement joins TRBV19 to TRBJ1-1; perhaps TRBD1 as D (5 bases). Germline CDR1 is LNHDA and CDR2 is SQIVND (reference sequence). V was cut by 1 base and J by 0 bases, with 9 bases left in between. The CDR3 is 15 amino acids. The CDR3, as DNA: TGTGCCAGTAGTATAGGAACAGGCCTGAACACTGAAGCTTTCTTT. Protein sequence: CASSIGTGLNTEAFF.

This chain joins TRBV20-1 and TRBJ2-5, with D possibly being TRBD1 (6 bases). The CDR3 totals 11 residues. Germline V lookup: CDR1 DFQATT, CDR2 SNEGSKA (reference sequence). The V and J ends lost 3 bases and 5 bases respectively, with 7 bases between them. DNA of the CDR3: TGCAGTGCTAGGCAGGGGGAGACCCAGTACTTC. Protein sequence: CSARQGETQYF.

This chain links TRBV18 with TRBJ2-1, with D perhaps matching TRBD2 (5 bases). This CDR3 contains 16 residues. CDR1 KGHSH and CDR2 LQKENI come from the germline V gene. V dropped 5 bases and J dropped 0 bases, with 14 bases sitting between them. CDR3 DNA: TGTGCCAGCTCAGCACGACAAACTAGCTCCTACAATGAGCAGTTCTTC. It specifies CASSARQTSSYNEQFF.

This clone was found a few times. This sequence joins TRBV7-9 and TRBJ2-3; TRBD2 aligns across 8 bases. J lost 0 bases, V lost 1 base, and 6 bases had no gene match. This CDR3 comprises 17 residues. Germline V gene lookup returns CDR1 SEHNR and CDR2 FQNEAQ (reference sequence). In DNA form, the CDR3 reads TGTGCCAGCAGCTTAGTTGTAGCGGGGATCAGCACAGATACGCAGTATTTT. Its protein is CASSLVVAGISTDTQYF. Looking up the rest from reference TRBV7-9 and TRBJ2-3 gives the full variable domain: DTGVSQNPRHKITKRGQNVTFRCDPISEHNRLYWYRQTLGQGPEFLTYFQNEAQLEKSRLLSDRFSAERPKGSFSTLEIQRTEQGDSAMYLCASSLVVAGISTDTQYFGPGTRLTVL.

V gene TRBV4-2 combines with J gene TRBJ2-7; D remains ambiguous. The germline V gene has CDR1 LGHNA and CDR2 YNFKEQ. The CDR3 has 13 residues. V was clipped by 0 bases and J by 7 bases, with 10 bases between them. The CDR3 nucleotides are TGTGCCAGCAGCCAAGAGTTACTAAGAGAGCAGTACTTC. It translates to CASSQELLREQYF.

The chain recombines TRBV11-2 with TRBJ2-2; no firm D call. V was pared by 3 bases and J by 1 base, with 6 bases between. Per germline, CDR1 SGHAT and CDR2 FQNNGV. The CDR3 is 14 residues long. CDR3: CASSLGENTGELFF. The DNA for the CDR3 is TGTGCCAGCAGCTTGGGCGAGAACACCGGGGAGCTGTTTTTT.

The chain carries TRBV7-3 and TRBJ2-1; 12 bases are a match to TRBD2. The CDR3 is made up of 16 amino acids. V lost 3 bases to trimming and J lost 6 bases; unmatched junction nucleotides: 6. CDR1 SGHTA and CDR2 FQGTGA come from the germline V gene. The DNA of the CDR3 is TGTGCCAGCAGCTTGCTTCCTAGCGGGAGGGCCAATGAGCAGTTCTTC. Residues: CASSLLPSGRANEQFF.

CDR3 coding DNA: TGTGCCAGCAGCCCACACGACAGGCGTTTACTCTATGGCTACACCTTC. It specifies CASSPHDRRLLYGYTF. The genes are TRBV3-1 (or the pseudogene TRBV3-2) and TRBJ1-2, with D possibly matching TRBD1 (6 bases). The CDR3 is made up of 16 amino acids. The V gene's germline CDR1 is LGHDT and CDR2 YNNKEL (reference sequence). Trimming took 4 bases from V and 4 from J, leaving 19 bases between them.

This clone was recorded once. The chain is built from TRBV2 and TRBJ2-1; 9 nucleotides agree with TRBD1. Germline CDR1 and CDR2: SNHLY and FYNNEI. The CDR3 totals 15 residues. The V gene end was trimmed by 4 bases and the J gene end by 6 bases; junction bases not matched to a gene: 7. CDR3 protein: CASSAQGAKGNEQFF. The DNA for the CDR3 is TGTGCCAGCAGTGCACAGGGGGCTAAGGGCAATGAGCAGTTCTTC. The variable domain in full, with the rest retrieved from reference TRBV2 and TRBJ2-1, is EPEVTQTPSHQVTQMGQEVILRCVPISNHLYFYWYRQILGQKVEFLVSFYNNEISEKSEIFDDQFSVERPDGSNFTLKIRSTKLEDSAMYFCASSAQGAKGNEQFFGPGTRLTVL.

This chain joins TRBV20-1 and TRBJ1-2, with a possible D match to TRBD1 (6 bases). The CDR3 loop spans 13 amino acids. Germline V lookup: CDR1 DFQATT, CDR2 SNEGSKA (reference sequence). Trimming shortened V by 3 bases and J by 7 bases, and 15 bases separated the two germline ends. The CDR3 reads CSASSGTLSGYTF. CDR3 DNA sequence: TGCAGTGCTAGTAGCGGGACACTGAGTGGCTACACCTTC.

The chain employs TRBV11-2 and TRBJ1-4; 11 bases match TRBD1. From germline, CDR1 is SGHAT and CDR2 FQNNGV. The CDR3 contains 13 residues. V shed 5 bases, J shed 13 bases, and the junction held 6 bases outside the gene matches. The CDR3 spells CASSTGTGGRLFF. As DNA, the CDR3 is TGTGCCAGCAGCACCGGGACAGGGGGAAGACTGTTTTTT.

The chain joins TRBV18 to TRBJ1-1, with 7 bases identical to TRBD1. This CDR3 has 16 residues. The V and J ends lost 6 bases and 0 bases, in that order; junction bases with no gene match: 10. Germline V gene data show CDR1 as KGHSH and CDR2 as LQKENI. Here the CDR3 DNA reads TGTGCCAGCTCCCAGGGACAGCCTTCCATGAACACTGAAGCTTTCTTT. It translates to CASSQGQPSMNTEAFF.